This T cell receptor (beta chain) was profiled in a study of blood T cell repertoires in COVID-19 (dated by TCRdb to the early 2020s). Describing the broader study: Samples covering the acute and convalescent phases of COVID-19 were provided by collaborators in the United States, Italy and Spain. The material from the prospective study consisted of cDNA or gDNA derived from T cells, B-cell-depleted T cells, or PBMCs. Samples were obtained from the ongoing ImmuneRACE study (first 160 participants) and from some 1,300 subjects provided by 6 global collaborators. A de-identified subject ID, COVID-19 status, age in years and sex were almost always included in the sample metadata. The repertoires were released in a freely available public database intended as a resource for research on the immune response to SARS-CoV-2. The dataset comprised deeply sampled blood TCRbeta repertoires from subjects exposed to, actively infected with, or recovered from COVID-19. Where available, HLA class I and class II types were obtained from metadata supplied by the sample provider rather than from assay-based typing. Paper-wide results and their limitations: How much clinical and demographic metadata was included differed by source and by participant, and the metadata was provided uncurated.

In Seattle, one collaborating source enrolled patients while the infection was active and tracked those patients longitudinally over the course of disease. Collaborating institutions collected whole blood in K2EDTA tubes following their own protocols. For TCRbeta analysis, collaborator samples were shipped as frozen whole blood, as isolated PBMCs, or as DNA extracted from either sample type. TCRbeta CDR3 regions were amplified from genomic DNA using the immunoSEQ Assay, a bias-controlled multiplex PCR. Per the authors' processing: Nucleated cell counts per sample were estimated from amplification of reference gene primers within the assay. To quantify the absolute abundance of each unique TCRbeta CDR3 rearrangement, sequence reads were collapsed and filtered. For each sample, productive Simpson clonality was calculated as the square root of Simpson's diversity index across productive rearrangements. TCRdb stores this immuneACCESS table with in-frame sequences only. Part of the clones is absent; in the studies checked, under half of the shortfall reflects unresolved V genes, and no reason is known for the rest. That table supplies the V and J calls and clone size; D and trimming were determined from the DNA. The sample table contains around 400,000 clones; only one count was recorded for around 87% of them. About 10% of the sample comes from the top ten.

A note on this clone: Its antigen has not been determined. No base quality information exists; no much larger clone differs at one position.

Spanning cysteine to phenylalanine, the CDR3 consists of 10 amino acids. Only the CDR3 DNA is retained, 30 bases long and in frame from the first base. CDR1 and CDR2, looked up from the germline V gene (reference sequence), are DFQATT and SNEGSKA. V gives up 6 bases and J gives up 2 bases, and the segment between their germline ends measures 4 bases. Rearrangement joined TRBV20-1 to TRBJ2-5; the D gene remains uncertain. Sequenced input: peripheral blood. The TCR comes from a woman younger than 45 with COVID-19, enrolled during active disease. The nucleotides read TGCAGTGCCCAGCAAGAGACCCAGTACTTC. Translated, it gives CSAQQETQYF.